The clone carrying this TCR beta chain was picked up one time. This CDR3 is built from 15 residues. Germline V gene data show CDR1 as KGHSH and CDR2 as LQKENI. V dropped 0 bases and J dropped 4; count of bases not matched to a gene: 5. Sequencing was performed with immunoSEQ multiplex PCR; in TCRdb, only in-frame clones are kept and a portion is missing. The sample lists about 66,000 clones, about nine tenths seen once, with about 7.3% in the top ten. This entry belongs to a study of blood T cell repertoires in COVID-19. Study at large: Both acute and convalescent COVID-19 samples were obtained from the United States, Italy and Spain.

The chain joins TRBV18 to TRBJ2-7, with 8 nucleotides matching TRBD1. This clonotype originated in a human donor in a cohort sampled during active COVID-19. Sequenced: peripheral blood. Written as DNA, the CDR3 is TGTGCCAGCTCACCACCTGGGACAGGTTCTTACGAGCAGTACTTC. It yields the protein CASSPPGTGSYEQYF.